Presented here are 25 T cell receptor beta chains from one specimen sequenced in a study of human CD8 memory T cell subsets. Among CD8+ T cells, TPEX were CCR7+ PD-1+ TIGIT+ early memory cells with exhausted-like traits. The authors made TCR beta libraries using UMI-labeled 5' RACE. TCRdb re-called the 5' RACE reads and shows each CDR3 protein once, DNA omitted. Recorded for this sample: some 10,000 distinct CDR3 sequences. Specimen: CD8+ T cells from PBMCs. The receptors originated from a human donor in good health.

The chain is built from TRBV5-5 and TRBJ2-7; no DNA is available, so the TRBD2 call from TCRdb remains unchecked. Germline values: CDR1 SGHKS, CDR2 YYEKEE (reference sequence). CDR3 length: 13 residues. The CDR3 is CASSLESPYEQYF.

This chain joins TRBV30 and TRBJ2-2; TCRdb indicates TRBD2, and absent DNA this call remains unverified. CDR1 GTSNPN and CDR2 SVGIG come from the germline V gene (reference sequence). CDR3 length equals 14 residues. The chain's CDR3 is CAWTAGVWTGELFF.

This CDR3 is CSARDRQGAGWNSPLHF. The chain links TRBV20-1 to TRBJ1-6; TCRdb reports TRBD1, a call that lacks DNA to check it against. CDR3 size: 17 residues. Germline CDR1 reads DFQATT; CDR2 reads SNEGSKA (reference sequence).

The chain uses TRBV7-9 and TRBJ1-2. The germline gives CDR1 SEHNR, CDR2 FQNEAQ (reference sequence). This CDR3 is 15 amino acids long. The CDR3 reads CASSLESAGKDGYTF.

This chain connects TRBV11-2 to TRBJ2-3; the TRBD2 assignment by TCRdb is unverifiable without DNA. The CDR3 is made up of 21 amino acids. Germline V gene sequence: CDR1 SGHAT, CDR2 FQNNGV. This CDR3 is CASSSHPQALAGGPSTDTQYF.

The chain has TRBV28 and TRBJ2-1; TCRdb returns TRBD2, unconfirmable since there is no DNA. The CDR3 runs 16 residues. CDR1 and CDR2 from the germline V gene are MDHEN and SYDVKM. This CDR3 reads CASIREREGTYNEQFF.

This CDR3 reads CATHTSGSTDTQYF. The chain carries TRBV5-4 and TRBJ2-3; the TRBD2 assignment by TCRdb is unverifiable without DNA. The CDR3 covers 14 residues. CDR1 and CDR2 (germline): SGHNT, YYREEE (reference sequence).

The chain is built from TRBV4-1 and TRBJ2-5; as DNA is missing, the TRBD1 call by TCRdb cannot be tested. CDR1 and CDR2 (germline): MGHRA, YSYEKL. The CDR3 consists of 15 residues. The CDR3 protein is CASSLDRGSKETQYF.

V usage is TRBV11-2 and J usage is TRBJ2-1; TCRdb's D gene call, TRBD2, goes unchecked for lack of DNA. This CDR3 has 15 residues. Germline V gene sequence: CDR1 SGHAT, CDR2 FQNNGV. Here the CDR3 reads CASSFAFSGNNEQFF.

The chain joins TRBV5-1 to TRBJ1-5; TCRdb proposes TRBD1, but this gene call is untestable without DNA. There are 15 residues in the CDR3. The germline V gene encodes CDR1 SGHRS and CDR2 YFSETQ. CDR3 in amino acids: CASSIGTEGNQPQHF.

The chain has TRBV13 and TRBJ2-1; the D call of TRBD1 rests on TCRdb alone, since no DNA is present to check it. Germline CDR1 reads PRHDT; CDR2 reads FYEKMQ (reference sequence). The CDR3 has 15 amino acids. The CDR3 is CASSPAGQSYNEQFF.

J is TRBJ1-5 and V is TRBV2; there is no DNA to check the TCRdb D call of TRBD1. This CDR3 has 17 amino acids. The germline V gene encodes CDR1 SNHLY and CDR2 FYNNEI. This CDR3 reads CASSHQGSRSSNQPQHF.

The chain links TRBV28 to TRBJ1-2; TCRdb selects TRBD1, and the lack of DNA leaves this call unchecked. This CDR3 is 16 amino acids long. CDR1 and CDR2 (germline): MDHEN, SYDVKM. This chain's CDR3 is CASSYAGESSNYGYTF.

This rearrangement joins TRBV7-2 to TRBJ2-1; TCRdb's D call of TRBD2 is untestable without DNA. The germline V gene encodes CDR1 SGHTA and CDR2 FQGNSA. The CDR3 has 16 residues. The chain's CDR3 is CASSLELAGVYNEQFF.

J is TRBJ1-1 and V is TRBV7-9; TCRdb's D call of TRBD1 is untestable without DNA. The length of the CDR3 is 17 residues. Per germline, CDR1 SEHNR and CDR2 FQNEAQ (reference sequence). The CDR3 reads CASSLDGTGRVNTEAFF.

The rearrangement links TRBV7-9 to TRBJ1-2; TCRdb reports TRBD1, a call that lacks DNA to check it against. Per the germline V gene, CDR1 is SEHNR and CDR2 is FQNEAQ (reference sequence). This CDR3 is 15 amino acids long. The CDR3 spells CASSLVTEANYGYTF.

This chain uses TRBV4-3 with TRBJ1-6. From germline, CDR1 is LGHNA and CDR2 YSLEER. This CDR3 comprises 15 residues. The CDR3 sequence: CASSQEVGVNSPLHF.

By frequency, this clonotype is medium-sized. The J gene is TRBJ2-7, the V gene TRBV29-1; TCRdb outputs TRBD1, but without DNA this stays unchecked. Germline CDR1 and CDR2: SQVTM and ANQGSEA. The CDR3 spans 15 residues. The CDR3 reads CSVEDRDRASYEQYF.

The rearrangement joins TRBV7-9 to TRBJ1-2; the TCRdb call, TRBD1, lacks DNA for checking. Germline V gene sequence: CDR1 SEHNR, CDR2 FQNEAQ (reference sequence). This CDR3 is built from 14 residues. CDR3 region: CASSRDSVGYGYTF.

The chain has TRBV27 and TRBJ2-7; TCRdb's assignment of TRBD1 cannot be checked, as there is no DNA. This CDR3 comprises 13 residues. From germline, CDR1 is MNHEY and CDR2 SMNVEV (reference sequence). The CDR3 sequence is CASSPDRTYEQYF.

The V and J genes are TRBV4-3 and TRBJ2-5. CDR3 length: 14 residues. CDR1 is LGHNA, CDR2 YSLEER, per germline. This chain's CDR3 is CASSPQSDGETQYF.

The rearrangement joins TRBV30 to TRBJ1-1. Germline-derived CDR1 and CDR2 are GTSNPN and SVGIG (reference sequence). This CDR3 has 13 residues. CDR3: CAWTGGRNTEAFF.

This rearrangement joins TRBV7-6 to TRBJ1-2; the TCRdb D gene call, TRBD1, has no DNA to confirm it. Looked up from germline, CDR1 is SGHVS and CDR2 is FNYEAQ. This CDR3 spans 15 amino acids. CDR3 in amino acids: CASSKGQQGHYGYTF.

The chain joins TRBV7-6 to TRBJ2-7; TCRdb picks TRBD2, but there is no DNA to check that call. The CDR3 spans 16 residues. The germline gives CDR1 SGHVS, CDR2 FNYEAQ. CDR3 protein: CASSLGSGLAGREQYF.

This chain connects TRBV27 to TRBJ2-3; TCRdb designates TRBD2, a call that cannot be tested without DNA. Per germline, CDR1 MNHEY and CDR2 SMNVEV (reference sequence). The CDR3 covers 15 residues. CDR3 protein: CASSLFSGVSDTQYF.